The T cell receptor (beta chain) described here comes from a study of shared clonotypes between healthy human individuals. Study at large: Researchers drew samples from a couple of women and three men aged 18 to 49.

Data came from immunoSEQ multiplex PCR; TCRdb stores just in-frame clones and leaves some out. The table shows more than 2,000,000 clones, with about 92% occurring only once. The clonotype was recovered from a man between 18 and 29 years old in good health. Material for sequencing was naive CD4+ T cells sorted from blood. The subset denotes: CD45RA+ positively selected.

The CDR3 DNA is TGTGCCAGTAGTATGGGAACTAATGAAAAACTGTTTTTT. The encoded protein is CASSMGTNEKLFF. The V call is TRBV19, the J call TRBJ1-4; D uncertain. CDR1 and CDR2 from the germline V gene are LNHDA and SQIVND (reference sequence). With 3 bases removed from V and 1 base from J, the gap between germline ends came to 3 bases. The CDR3 is 13 amino acids.